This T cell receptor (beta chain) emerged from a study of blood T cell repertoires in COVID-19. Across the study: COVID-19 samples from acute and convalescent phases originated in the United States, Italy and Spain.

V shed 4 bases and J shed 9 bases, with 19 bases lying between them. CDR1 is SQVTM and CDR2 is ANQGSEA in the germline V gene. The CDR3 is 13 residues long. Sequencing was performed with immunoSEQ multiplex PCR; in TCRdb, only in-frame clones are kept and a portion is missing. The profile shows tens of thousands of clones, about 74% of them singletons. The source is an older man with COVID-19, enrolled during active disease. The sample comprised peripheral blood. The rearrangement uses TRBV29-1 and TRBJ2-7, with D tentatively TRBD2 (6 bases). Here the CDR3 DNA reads TGCAGCGTTGGCAGCGGGCCATCCTGGCGGCAGTACTTC. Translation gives CSVGSGPSWRQYF.